This record looks at one T cell receptor beta chain sequence and its context. The CDR3 end shows no conserved phenylalanine or tryptophan, and so a read error is likely. These data originate in a study of tumor and adjacent non-tumor tissue in lung cancer. The wider study: Patients comprised roughly 12 adenocarcinoma, a couple of squamous cell carcinoma and 1 small cell lung cancer.

V was clipped by 6 bases and J by 8 bases, with 13 bases between them. CDR3 length equals 12 residues. RNA was extracted from bulk tissue without any cell sorting. A modified ARM-PCR protocol with three rounds of nested PCR amplified TCRbeta. TCRdb reprocessed the multiplex PCR reads via MiXCR and lists one record per CDR3 protein. The sample records 120,000 or so distinct CDR3 sequences, 66% being singletons. Sequenced sample: lung tumor tissue. The sequence came from a man aged 25-45 years with non-small cell lung cancer. This chain joins TRBV12-3 or TRBV12-4 and TRBJ1-2, with D perhaps TRBD1 (5 bases). CDR3 in amino acids: CASRSGVVGYTL. The CDR3, as DNA: TGTGCCAGCAGATCGGGGGTTGTGGGCTACACCTTA.